A single sample gave rise to the 4 T cell receptor beta chains below, sequenced in a study of blood T cell repertoires in COVID-19. Produced via immunoSEQ multiplex PCR; TCRdb's table is partial and in-frame only. Of about 350,000 clones listed, roughly nine tenths are singletons. The specimen sequenced was peripheral blood. Source of these receptors: a woman aged 55-75 years with COVID-19, enrolled during active disease.

In DNA, the CDR3 is TGCGCCAGCAGCTTGATAGCGGGGGGCTCCTACGAGCAGTACTTC. Encoded protein: CASSLIAGGSYEQYF. J is TRBJ2-7 and V is TRBV5-1; 10 bases line up with TRBD2. V shed 1 base, J shed 0 bases, and the junction held 1 base outside the gene matches. Germline CDR1 and CDR2: SGHRS and YFSETQ. The CDR3 extends over 15 amino acids. The full variable domain, with the rest looked up from reference TRBV5-1 and TRBJ2-7, is KAGVTQTPRYLIKTRGQQVTLSCSPISGHRSVSWYQQTPGQGLQFLFEYFSETQRNKGNFPGRFSGRQFSNSRSEMNVSTLELGDSALYLCASSLIAGGSYEQYFGPGTRLTVT.

V gene TRBV6-5 combines with J gene TRBJ2-5, with D possibly matching TRBD2 (7 bases). V dropped 0 bases and J dropped 7 bases, with 15 bases sitting between them. CDR1 is MNHEY and CDR2 is SVGAGI in the germline V gene. The CDR3 runs to 15 residues. CDR3 nucleotide sequence: TGTGCCAGCAGTTACTCATCCGGGGGGCCCCGGACCCAGTACTTC. Protein sequence: CASSYSSGGPRTQYF.

This sequence joins TRBV28 and TRBJ2-7, with TRBD1 matching 9 bases. CDR3 length equals 16 residues. With 6 bases clipped from V and 5 bases from J, the junction kept 14 bases outside the gene matches. Germline-derived CDR1 and CDR2 are MDHEN and SYDVKM. The CDR3 coding sequence is TGTGCCAGCAGACCGAGGCGTAGGACAGGGGAGCACGAGCAGTACTTC. As protein: CASRPRRRTGEHEQYF.

The rearrangement uses TRBV7-6 and TRBJ2-7; 8 bases are shared with TRBD2. Germline lookup yields CDR1 SGHVS and CDR2 FNYEAQ. Trimming removed 5 bases from V and 0 bases from J; junction bases left unmatched: 6. The CDR3 is 15 residues long. CDR3 in DNA: TGTGCCAGCAGCCCGGAGCGGGGGAACTCCTACGAGCAGTACTTC. This encodes CASSPERGNSYEQYF.